This TCR beta chain was retrieved from a study of cytomegalovirus exposure and HLA in healthy donors. Overall study: Per a later analysis, the 666 first-cohort and more than 100 validation repertoires shared one platform.

TCRdb's table, derived via immunoSEQ multiplex PCR, lists solely in-frame clones and lacks some. The sample lists over 200,000 clones, roughly 84% occurring once. The study, taken as a whole, reports: A few of the chains that were CMV-associated were confirmed in vitro to be specific for CMV antigens.

Remarks on this clone: Its antigen is not identified.

The sequenced sample was PBMCs. This TCR was recovered from a woman aged 18-29 years in good health and CMV-seropositive.

This CDR3 is CAWELPGVRETQYF. The CDR3 DNA reads TGTGCCTGGGAGTTACCGGGAGTCCGGGAGACCCAGTACTTC. J is TRBJ2-5 and V is TRBV25-1; tentative D call: TRBD2 (6 bases). The CDR3 covers 14 residues. CDR1 and CDR2 (germline): MGHDK, SYGVNS. The ends were cut back, 11 bases at V and 5 bases at J, with 21 bases in the middle.